These 9 T cell receptor beta chains share one sample of origin, sequenced in a study of shared clonotypes between healthy human individuals. Libraries were prepared by immunoSEQ multiplex PCR; TCRdb keeps only in-frame clonotypes and omits some of them. The sample includes about 2.2 million clones, about 92% of them seen just once. Naive CD8 populations comprised CD45RO-negative cells positively selected for CCR7, excluding terminally differentiated effector memory CD45RA+ cells. The source material was naive CD8+ T cells from PBMCs. These TCRs come from a man younger than 35 in good health. Some clones in this sample may be carry-over from other donors' samples.

The chain recombines TRBV7-2 with TRBJ2-7, with TRBD2 matching 8 bases. The length of the CDR3 is 14 residues. V lost 5 bases to trimming and J lost 3 bases; unmatched junction nucleotides: 6. CDR1 SGHTA and CDR2 FQGNSA come from the germline V gene. CDR3 in DNA: TGTGCCAGCAGCCCGGGACTAGGCTTCTACGAGCAGTACTTC. Translating gives CASSPGLGFYEQYF.

The chain couples TRBV30 to TRBJ2-1, with 11 bases that match TRBD2. The ends lost 4 bases at V and 5 bases at J; junction bases unmatched: 4. This CDR3 comprises 14 residues. Germline V gives CDR1 GTSNPN, CDR2 SVGIG (reference sequence). The CDR3 loop is CAWTTSGSDNEQFF. CDR3 bases: TGTGCCTGGACAACTAGCGGGAGCGACAATGAGCAGTTCTTC.

V and J are TRBV11-3 and TRBJ2-7; 7 nucleotides match TRBD2. This CDR3 has 14 amino acids. V lost 5 bases to trimming and J lost 3 bases; unmatched junction nucleotides: 7. Per the germline V gene, CDR1 is SGHNT and CDR2 is YENEEA. CDR3 residues: CASSPGSGGYEQYF. CDR3 bases: TGTGCCAGCAGCCCAGGGTCGGGAGGCTACGAGCAGTACTTC.

The chain employs TRBV6-5 and TRBJ2-7, with TRBD2 matching 7 bases. This CDR3 comprises 12 residues. With V trimmed by 8 bases and J by 11 bases, 12 bases remained unmatched. Germline V gene sequence: CDR1 MNHEY, CDR2 SVGAGI. The CDR3 nucleotides are TGTGCCAGCCCCGGGGGGTCCCCTTATGAGTACTTC. Translation: CASPGGSPYEYF.

V usage is TRBV6-5 and J usage is TRBJ2-2; 10 nucleotides match TRBD2. Germline CDR1 and CDR2: MNHEY and SVGAGI. J was trimmed by 3 bases and V by 6 bases; bases with no gene match: 4. The CDR3 is 15 amino acids. For the CDR3, the DNA is TGTGCCAGCAGCCCCCTAGCGGGAGACACCGGGGAGCTGTTTTTT. Translated, it gives CASSPLAGDTGELFF.

This chain links TRBV5-1 with TRBJ2-5; 8 bases line up with TRBD2. CDR1 is SGHRS, CDR2 YFSETQ, per germline. V shed 3 bases, J shed 4 bases, and the junction held 5 bases outside the gene matches. CDR3 length equals 14 residues. The CDR3 here is CASSSGLVGETQYF. Written as DNA, the CDR3 is TGCGCCAGCAGCTCGGGACTAGTGGGAGAGACCCAGTACTTC.

In this sample, this clone turned up once. The chain combines TRBV28 with TRBJ2-1; TRBD2 agrees at 10 bases. With V trimmed by 4 bases and J by 1 base, 16 bases remained unmatched. The CDR3 length is 20 residues. Germline V lookup: CDR1 MDHEN, CDR2 SYDVKM. This chain's CDR3 is CASSSSGTSATVGSYNEQFF. CDR3 in DNA: TGTGCCAGCAGTTCCTCCGGGACTAGCGCAACGGTGGGGTCCTACAATGAGCAGTTCTTC.

The chain joins TRBV27 to TRBJ2-7; weak D call: TRBD2 (6 bases). There are 14 residues in the CDR3. Germline CDR1 reads MNHEY; CDR2 reads SMNVEV (reference sequence). V shed 2 bases and J shed 2 bases, with 10 bases lying between them. CDR3 nucleotides: TGTGCCAGCAGTTTACCCGGGAGAACCTACGAGCAGTACTTC. Translation gives CASSLPGRTYEQYF.

The V gene is TRBV19, the J gene TRBJ1-5; TRBD1 matches at 7 bases. Trimming removed 9 bases from V and 3 bases from J; junction bases left unmatched: 5. The V gene's germline CDR1 is LNHDA and CDR2 SQIVND (reference sequence). This CDR3 is built from 13 residues. The CDR3 here is CASLTGPNQPQHF. CDR3 bases: TGTGCCAGCCTGACAGGGCCCAATCAGCCCCAGCATTTT.